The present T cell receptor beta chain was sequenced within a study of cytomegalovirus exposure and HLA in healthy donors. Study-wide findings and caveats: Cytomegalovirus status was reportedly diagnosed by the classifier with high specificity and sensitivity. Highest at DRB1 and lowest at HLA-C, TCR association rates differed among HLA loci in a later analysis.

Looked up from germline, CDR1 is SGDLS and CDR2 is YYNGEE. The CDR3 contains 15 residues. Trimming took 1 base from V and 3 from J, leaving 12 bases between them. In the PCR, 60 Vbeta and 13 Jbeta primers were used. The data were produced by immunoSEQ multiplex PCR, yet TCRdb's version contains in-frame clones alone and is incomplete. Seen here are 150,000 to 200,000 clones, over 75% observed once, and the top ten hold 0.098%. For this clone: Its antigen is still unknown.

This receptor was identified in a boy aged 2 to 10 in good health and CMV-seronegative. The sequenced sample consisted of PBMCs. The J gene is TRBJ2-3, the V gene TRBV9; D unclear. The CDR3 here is CASSVLVSRTDTQYF. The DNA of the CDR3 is TGTGCCAGCAGCGTACTGGTGTCGAGGACAGATACGCAGTATTTT.